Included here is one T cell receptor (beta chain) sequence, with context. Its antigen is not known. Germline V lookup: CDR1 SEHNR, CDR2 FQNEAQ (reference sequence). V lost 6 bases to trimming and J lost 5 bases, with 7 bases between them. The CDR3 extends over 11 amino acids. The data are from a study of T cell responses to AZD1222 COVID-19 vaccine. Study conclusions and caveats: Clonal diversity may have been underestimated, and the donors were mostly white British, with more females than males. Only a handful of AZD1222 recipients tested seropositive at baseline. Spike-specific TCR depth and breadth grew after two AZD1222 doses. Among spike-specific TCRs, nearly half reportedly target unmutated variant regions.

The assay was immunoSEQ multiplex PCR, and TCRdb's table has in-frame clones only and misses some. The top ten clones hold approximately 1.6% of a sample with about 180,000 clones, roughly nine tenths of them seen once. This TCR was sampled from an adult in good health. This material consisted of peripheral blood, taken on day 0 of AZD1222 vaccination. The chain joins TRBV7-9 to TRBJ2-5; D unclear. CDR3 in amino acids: CASRGSETQYF. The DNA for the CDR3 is TGTGCCAGCAGGGGAAGCGAGACCCAGTACTTC.